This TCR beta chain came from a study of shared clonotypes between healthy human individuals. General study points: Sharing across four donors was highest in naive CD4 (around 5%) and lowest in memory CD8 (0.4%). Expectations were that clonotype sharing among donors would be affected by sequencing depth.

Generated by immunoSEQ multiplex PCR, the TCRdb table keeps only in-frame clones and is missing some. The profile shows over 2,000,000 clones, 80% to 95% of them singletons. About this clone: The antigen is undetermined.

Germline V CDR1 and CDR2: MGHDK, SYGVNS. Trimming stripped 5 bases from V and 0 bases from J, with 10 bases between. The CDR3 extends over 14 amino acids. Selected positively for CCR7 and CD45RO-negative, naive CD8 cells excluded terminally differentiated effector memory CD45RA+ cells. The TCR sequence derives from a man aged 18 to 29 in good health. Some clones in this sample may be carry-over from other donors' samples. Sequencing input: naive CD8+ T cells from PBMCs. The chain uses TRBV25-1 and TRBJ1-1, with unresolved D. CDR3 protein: CASSSVTMNTEAFF. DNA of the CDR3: TGTGCCAGCAGTTCCGTCACAATGAACACTGAAGCTTTCTTT.